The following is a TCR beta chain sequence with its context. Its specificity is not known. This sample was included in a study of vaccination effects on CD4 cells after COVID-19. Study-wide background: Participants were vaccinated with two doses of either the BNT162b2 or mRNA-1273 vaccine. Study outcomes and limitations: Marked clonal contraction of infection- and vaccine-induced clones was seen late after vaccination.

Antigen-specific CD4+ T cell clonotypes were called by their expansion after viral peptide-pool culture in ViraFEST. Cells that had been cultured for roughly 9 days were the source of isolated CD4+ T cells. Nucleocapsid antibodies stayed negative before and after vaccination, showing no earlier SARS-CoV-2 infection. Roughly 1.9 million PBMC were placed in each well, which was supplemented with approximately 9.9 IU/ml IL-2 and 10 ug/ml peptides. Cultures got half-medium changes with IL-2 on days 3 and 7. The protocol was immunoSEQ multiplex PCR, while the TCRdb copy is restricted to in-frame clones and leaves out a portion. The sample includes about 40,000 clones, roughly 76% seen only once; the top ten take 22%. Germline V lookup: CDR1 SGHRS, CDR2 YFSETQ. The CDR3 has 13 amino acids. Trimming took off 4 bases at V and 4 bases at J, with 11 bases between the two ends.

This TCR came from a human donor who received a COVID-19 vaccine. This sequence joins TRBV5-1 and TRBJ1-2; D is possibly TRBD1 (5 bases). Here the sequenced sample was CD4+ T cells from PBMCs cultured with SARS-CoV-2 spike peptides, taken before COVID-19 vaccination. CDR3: CASSQTGAYGYTF. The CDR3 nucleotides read TGCGCCAGCAGCCAAACAGGAGCCTATGGCTACACCTTC.